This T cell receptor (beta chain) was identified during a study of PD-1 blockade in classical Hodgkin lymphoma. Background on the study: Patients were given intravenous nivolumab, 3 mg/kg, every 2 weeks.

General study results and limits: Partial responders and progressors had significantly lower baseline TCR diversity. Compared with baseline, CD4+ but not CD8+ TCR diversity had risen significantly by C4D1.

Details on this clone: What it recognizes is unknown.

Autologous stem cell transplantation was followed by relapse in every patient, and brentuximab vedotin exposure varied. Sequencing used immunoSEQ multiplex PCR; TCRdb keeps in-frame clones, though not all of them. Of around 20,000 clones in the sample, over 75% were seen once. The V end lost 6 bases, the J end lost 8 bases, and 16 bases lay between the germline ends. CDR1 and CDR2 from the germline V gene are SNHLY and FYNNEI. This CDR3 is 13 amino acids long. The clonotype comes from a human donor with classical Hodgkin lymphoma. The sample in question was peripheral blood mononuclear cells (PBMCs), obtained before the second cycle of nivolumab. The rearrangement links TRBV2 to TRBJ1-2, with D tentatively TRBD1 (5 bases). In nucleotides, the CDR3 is TGTGCCAGCAGGGTTGGTGAGGGGCAAGGCTACACCTTC. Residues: CASRVGEGQGYTF.